This T cell receptor (beta chain) was captured in a study of blood T cell repertoires in COVID-19. Measured with immunoSEQ multiplex PCR; TCRdb has only the in-frame clones, and not every one. The sample gives more than 200,000 clones, around 80% of which show up once; roughly 7.6% is in the top ten. V was cut by 4 bases and J by 0 bases, with 20 bases left in between. The germline CDR1 and CDR2 sequences are SGHRS and YFSETQ. The CDR3 loop spans 17 amino acids. What was sequenced was peripheral blood. V gene TRBV5-1 combines with J gene TRBJ2-7; maybe TRBD1 (6 bases). The clonotype originates from a woman aged 50 to 60 with acute or convalescent COVID-19. In nucleotides, the CDR3 is TGCGCCAGCAGCCCCCCGCCTACAGGGCCTAGCTCCTACGAGCAGTACTTC. It specifies CASSPPPTGPSSYEQYF.